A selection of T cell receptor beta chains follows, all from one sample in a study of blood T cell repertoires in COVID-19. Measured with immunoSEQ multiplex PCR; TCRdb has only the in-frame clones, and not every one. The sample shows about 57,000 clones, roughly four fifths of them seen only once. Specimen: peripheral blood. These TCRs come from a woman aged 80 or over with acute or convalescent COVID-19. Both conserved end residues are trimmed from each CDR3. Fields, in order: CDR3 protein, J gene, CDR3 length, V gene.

CDR3aa: ASSPGTDTQY
j_gene: TRBJ2-3
len: 10
v_gene: TRBV5-1

CDR3aa: ASSPTVNTEAF
j_gene: TRBJ1-1
len: 11
v_gene: TRBV18

CDR3aa: ASSESAPVNTGELF
j_gene: TRBJ2-2
len: 14
v_gene: TRBV25-1

CDR3aa: AWRVSGTGGPLGYGYT
j_gene: TRBJ1-2
len: 16
v_gene: TRBV30

CDR3aa: ASSILAGARNEQF
j_gene: TRBJ2-1
len: 13
v_gene: TRBV27

CDR3aa: ASSLGTGIMDEQY
j_gene: TRBJ2-7
len: 13
v_gene: TRBV11-2

CDR3aa: ASSFRYEQY
j_gene: TRBJ2-7
len: 9
v_gene: TRBV12-3/TRBV12-4

CDR3aa: ASSLSPGGSGVTDTQY
j_gene: TRBJ2-3
len: 16
v_gene: TRBV11-2

CDR3aa: ATSRGQSLGPQH
j_gene: TRBJ1-5
len: 12
v_gene: TRBV15

CDR3aa: ASSLTSGSQNEQF
j_gene: TRBJ2-1
len: 13
v_gene: TRBV19

CDR3aa: ASSDRLADSTDTQY
j_gene: TRBJ2-3
len: 14
v_gene: TRBV2

CDR3aa: ATSSPRKEQNTDTQY
j_gene: TRBJ2-3
len: 15
v_gene: TRBV15

CDR3aa: ASSDPGGENGNTIY
j_gene: TRBJ1-3
len: 14
v_gene: TRBV10-2

CDR3aa: ASSASTGAEKLF
j_gene: TRBJ1-4
len: 12
v_gene: TRBV9

CDR3aa: ASGREEGGTQY
j_gene: TRBJ2-3
len: 11
v_gene: TRBV12-5

CDR3aa: ATSYVSGRSDTQY
j_gene: TRBJ2-3
len: 13
v_gene: TRBV15

CDR3aa: ASSLRLGELF
j_gene: TRBJ2-2
len: 10
v_gene: TRBV12-3/TRBV12-4

CDR3aa: ASSQINFGQGYSGANVLT
j_gene: TRBJ2-6
len: 18
v_gene: TRBV3-1/TRBV3-2

CDR3aa: ATSREGLPYSNQPQH
j_gene: TRBJ1-5
len: 15
v_gene: TRBV15

CDR3aa: ASSSGQSNEQF
j_gene: TRBJ2-1
len: 11
v_gene: TRBV14

CDR3aa: AISEPGIPQETQY
j_gene: TRBJ2-5
len: 13
v_gene: TRBV10-3

CDR3aa: ASSQVTGELF
j_gene: TRBJ2-2
len: 10
v_gene: TRBV4-2

CDR3aa: ASSFSREAF
j_gene: TRBJ1-1
len: 9
v_gene: TRBV11-2

CDR3aa: ASSSADTQY
j_gene: TRBJ2-3
len: 9
v_gene: TRBV5-6

CDR3aa: ASSPQGPGPSEAF
j_gene: TRBJ1-1
len: 13
v_gene: TRBV6-2/TRBV6-3

CDR3aa: ASSLWSQGAGGYT
j_gene: TRBJ1-2
len: 13
v_gene: TRBV28

CDR3aa: ASSEGAHQPQH
j_gene: TRBJ1-5
len: 11
v_gene: TRBV6-4

CDR3aa: ASSQLTGTEAF
j_gene: TRBJ1-1
len: 11
v_gene: TRBV14

CDR3aa: ASSSGGWRNQPQH
j_gene: TRBJ1-5
len: 13
v_gene: TRBV28

CDR3aa: ASRRRDITGELF
j_gene: TRBJ2-2
len: 12
v_gene: TRBV3-1/TRBV3-2

CDR3aa: ASSGGSHQPQH
j_gene: TRBJ1-5
len: 11
v_gene: TRBV2

CDR3aa: ASSSAGTSGTDTQY
j_gene: TRBJ2-3
len: 14
v_gene: TRBV7-6

CDR3aa: ASSQIRGSTEAF
j_gene: TRBJ1-1
len: 12
v_gene: TRBV7-8

CDR3aa: ASSSVGPSGQYNEQF
j_gene: TRBJ2-1
len: 15
v_gene: TRBV5-1

CDR3aa: ASSPGTFNEQF
j_gene: TRBJ2-1
len: 11
v_gene: TRBV11-3

CDR3aa: ASSLGRGSDEQY
j_gene: TRBJ2-7
len: 12
v_gene: TRBV7-9

CDR3aa: ASSRTRYQPQH
j_gene: TRBJ1-5
len: 11
v_gene: TRBV12-3/TRBV12-4

CDR3aa: ASSYYGRVNTEAF
j_gene: TRBJ1-1
len: 13
v_gene: TRBV6-5

CDR3aa: SAPGGGGGQ
j_gene: TRBJ1-2
len: 9
v_gene: TRBV20-1

CDR3aa: ASSYRRLAGAETQY
j_gene: TRBJ2-5
len: 14
v_gene: TRBV6-5

CDR3aa: ASSQNRGGYT
j_gene: TRBJ1-2
len: 10
v_gene: TRBV4-1

CDR3aa: ASSPMGRAKETQY
j_gene: TRBJ2-5
len: 13
v_gene: TRBV14

CDR3aa: ASSPGSGNTIY
j_gene: TRBJ1-3
len: 11
v_gene: TRBV18

CDR3aa: ASRGGMVDSSHKY
j_gene: TRBJ2-4
len: 13
v_gene: TRBV6-6

CDR3aa: ASSVSQADTEAF
j_gene: TRBJ1-1
len: 12
v_gene: TRBV9

CDR3aa: ASSEWGDSNQPQH
j_gene: TRBJ1-5
len: 13
v_gene: TRBV25-1

CDR3aa: ASSLSAYTEAF
j_gene: TRBJ1-1
len: 11
v_gene: TRBV2

CDR3aa: ASSYSGTSYEQY
j_gene: TRBJ2-7
len: 12
v_gene: TRBV6-6

CDR3aa: ASSPGGEREKLF
j_gene: TRBJ1-4
len: 12
v_gene: TRBV28